What follows are 15 T cell receptor beta chains derived from one specimen sequenced in a study of T cell changes during pregnancy in multiple sclerosis. Clones were read by immunoSEQ multiplex PCR, and TCRdb kept only the in-frame ones, dropping some. The data show under 70,000 clones, with roughly nine tenths seen just once and 2.2% held by the top ten. The specimen comprised peripheral blood, sampled in the third trimester of pregnancy. These receptors were taken from a female donor in good health, enrolled as a control in a pregnancy study.

The chain combines TRBV27 with TRBJ1-1; no clear D gene. The CDR3 loop spans 13 amino acids. V dropped 3 bases and J dropped 1 base, with 6 bases sitting between them. CDR1 is MNHEY, CDR2 SMNVEV, per germline (reference sequence). CDR3 bases: TGTGCCAGCAGTTTCCCAGGGAACACTGAAGCTTTCTTT. It translates to CASSFPGNTEAFF.

The chain has TRBV19 and TRBJ1-2; 8 bases match TRBD1. V dropped 7 bases and J dropped 0; count of bases not matched to a gene: 7. Germline lookup yields CDR1 LNHDA and CDR2 SQIVND (reference sequence). CDR3 size: 15 residues. CDR3 sequence (DNA): TGTGCCAGTACCGACAGGGGTATAGCTAACTATGGCTACACCTTC. Translating it yields CASTDRGIANYGYTF.

V is TRBV19 and J is TRBJ2-3; TRBD2 is a possible D gene (6 bases). The CDR3 is 14 residues long. Germline V gene sequence: CDR1 LNHDA, CDR2 SQIVND (reference sequence). Between the trimmed V and J ends, which lost 4 bases and 0 bases, there was a span of 8 bases. The CDR3 DNA follows: TGTGCCAGTAGTAGCGGGGCCAGCACAGATACGCAGTATTTT. It encodes CASSSGASTDTQYF.

The CDR3 loop reads CASSLQTGNTGELFF. CDR3 DNA: TGTGCCAGCAGCCTTCAAACTGGGAACACCGGGGAGCTGTTTTTT. The chain recombines TRBV7-6 with TRBJ2-2; D is unclear. V lost 5 bases and J 1 base, leaving 11 bases between the germline ends. Germline lookup yields CDR1 SGHVS and CDR2 FNYEAQ. This CDR3 comprises 15 residues.

The V call is TRBV11-1, the J call TRBJ2-2; D is possibly TRBD2 (5 bases). CDR1 and CDR2 from the germline V gene are SGHAT and FQDESV (reference sequence). The germline V and J ends were trimmed by 6 bases and 3 bases, with 11 bases remaining between them. This CDR3 has 14 residues. The CDR3 nucleotides read TGTGCCAGCAGGGCCCGGGAAGACACCGGGGAGCTGTTTTTT. Encoded protein: CASRAREDTGELFF. Variable domain in full (rest from reference TRBV11-1 and TRBJ2-2): EAEVAQSPRYKITEKSQAVAFWCDPISGHATLYWYRQILGQGPELLVQFQDESVVDDSQLPKDRFSAERLKGVDSTLKIQPAELGDSAMYLCASRAREDTGELFFGEGSRLTVL.

This clone has just one count. The chain employs TRBV5-1 and TRBJ2-3; 9 bases line up with TRBD2. Germline V gene sequence: CDR1 SGHRS, CDR2 YFSETQ. V was clipped by 6 bases and J by 5 bases; unmatched bases: 7. CDR3 length: 14 residues. The CDR3 sequence: CASMEAGGLDTQYF. CDR3 DNA: TGCGCCAGCATGGAGGCGGGAGGGTTAGATACGCAGTATTTT.

V and J are TRBV7-9 and TRBJ1-4, with 7 bases identical to TRBD1. The CDR3 is 15 residues long. Trimming took 5 bases from V and 7 from J; bases not matched to a gene: 10. Germline CDR1 is SEHNR and CDR2 is FQNEAQ (reference sequence). The CDR3 reads CASSPRQGGFEKLFF. For the CDR3, the DNA is TGTGCCAGCAGCCCCAGACAGGGAGGTTTTGAAAAACTGTTTTTT.

Turning to this clone: Other DNA sequences in the sample encode the same CDR3. The genes are TRBV7-2 and TRBJ2-7; TRBD1 matches 7 bases. From germline, CDR1 is SGHTA and CDR2 FQGNSA. The CDR3 is 12 amino acids. V was clipped by 5 bases and J by 4 bases; unmatched bases: 2. CDR3: CASSLTGYEQYF. The DNA of the CDR3 is TGTGCCAGCAGCCTGACAGGGTACGAGCAGTACTTC.

This clone was observed a handful of times. This sequence joins TRBV2 and TRBJ1-1; TRBD1 is a possible D gene (5 bases). The CDR3 extends over 16 amino acids. The V end was cut by 6 bases, the J end by 0 bases, with 17 bases between. Germline V gene lookup returns CDR1 SNHLY and CDR2 FYNNEI. CDR3 region: CASSPIGGGLNTEAFF. In nucleotides, the CDR3 is TGTGCCAGCAGCCCGATTGGGGGAGGACTGAACACTGAAGCTTTCTTT.

The chain combines TRBV2 with TRBJ2-3, with a weak D call TRBD2 (5 bases). The CDR3 extends over 16 amino acids. Germline CDR1 SNHLY, CDR2 FYNNEI. V lost 3 bases, J lost 4 bases, and 17 bases lay in between. The CDR3 DNA reads as TGTGCCAGCAGTGACGGAGGTTTACCAGCGGCAGATACGCAGTATTTT. Its translation is CASSDGGLPAADTQYF.

A remark on this clone: A junction boundary mismatches the germline segment, possibly from a read error. The chain carries TRBV30 and TRBJ2-7, with D tentatively TRBD2 (5 bases). The length of the CDR3 is 12 residues. Germline CDR1 GTSNPN, CDR2 SVGIG (reference sequence). In nucleotides, the CDR3 is TGTGCCCGGAGTTGGGCGGGTGTCGAGCAGTACTTC. Protein product: CARSWAGVEQYF. Full variable domain (remainder filled in from reference TRBV30 and TRBJ2-7): SQTIHQWPATLVQPVGSPLSLECTVEGTSNPNLYWYRQAAGRGLQLLFYSVGIGQISSEVPQNLSASRPQDRQFILSSKKLLLSDSGFYLCARSWAGVEQYFGPGTRLTVT.

This clone was picked up one time. This chain joins TRBV2 and TRBJ2-6; D gene uncertain. Trimming took 4 bases from V and 0 from J, leaving 10 bases between them. This CDR3 contains 16 residues. Germline-derived CDR1 and CDR2 are SNHLY and FYNNEI. The CDR3 DNA reads as TGTGCCAGCAGTGTTAGCCAGAACTCTGGGGCCAACGTCCTGACTTTC. Its translation: CASSVSQNSGANVLTF.

The chain recombines TRBV6-5 with TRBJ1-6; D not certain. V shed 4 bases and J shed 0 bases, with 7 bases lying between them. The CDR3 totals 15 residues. From germline, CDR1 is MNHEY and CDR2 SVGAGI. The CDR3 sequence: CASSLSSSYNSPLHF. In nucleotides, the CDR3 is TGTGCCAGCAGTTTAAGTAGCTCCTATAATTCACCCCTCCACTTT.

The chain couples TRBV19 to TRBJ1-4; a possible D gene is TRBD1 (6 bases). V was shortened by 6 bases and J by 4 bases, with 12 bases between the two germline ends. The germline V gene encodes CDR1 LNHDA and CDR2 SQIVND (reference sequence). CDR3 length equals 14 residues. The CDR3 DNA is TGTGCCAGTAGGACCCAGGGGAATAATGAAAAACTGTTTTTT. Its protein product is CASRTQGNNEKLFF.

J is TRBJ2-7 and V is TRBV5-4, with 9 bases identical to TRBD1. The CDR3 consists of 13 residues. V shed 4 bases, J shed 5 bases, and the junction held 4 bases outside the gene matches. CDR1 and CDR2 (germline): SGHNT, YYREEE (reference sequence). CDR3 sequence reads: CASSATGGHEQYF. The CDR3 coding sequence is TGTGCCAGCAGCGCAACAGGGGGCCACGAGCAGTACTTC. The whole variable domain, filled in from reference TRBV5-4 and TRBJ2-7, reads ETGVTQSPTHLIKTRGQQVTLRCSSQSGHNTVSWYQQALGQGPQFIFQYYREEENGRGNFPPRFSGLQFPNYSSELNVNALELDDSALYLCASSATGGHEQYFGPGTRLTVT.